Here is one TCR beta chain with its context. Its specificity is unknown. Treatment defined: roughly 19 received Ad26.COV2.S at low or high dose, single or two shots; five or six received placebo; per-sample allocation not given. The investigators took samples on day 63 after the first vaccine or placebo injection. Germline loops: CDR1 SNHLY, CDR2 FYNNEI. The CDR3 is made up of 15 amino acids. Germline trimming cut 6 bases from V and 2 bases from J; bases unmatched to any gene: 5. Repertoires were generated with immunoSEQ multiplex PCR, while TCRdb's copy carries only in-frame clones and drops some. The data hold about 480,000 clones, with approximately 90% observed a single time. The sample belongs to a study of Ad26.COV2.S vaccination and SARS-CoV-2 variants. Study-level information: The vaccine Ad26.COV2.S was put into the muscle once, or twice with 56 days between.

Study results and caveats: It was reported that spike-specific CD8+ and CD4+ T cell responses were substantially broad after vaccination. It was vaccine recipients, not placebo recipients, who had the higher spike-specific TCR breadth.

This chain uses TRBV2 with TRBJ1-5; TRBD1 matches at 9 bases. The receptor comes from a person aged 18-65 years who received the Ad26.COV2.S COVID-19 vaccine or a placebo. The starting material was peripheral blood, obtained in a trial of Ad26.COV2.S vaccine versus placebo. CDR3 amino acids: CASSQGQGGNQPQHF. DNA for the CDR3: TGTGCCAGCAGCCAGGGACAGGGAGGCAATCAGCCCCAGCATTTT.